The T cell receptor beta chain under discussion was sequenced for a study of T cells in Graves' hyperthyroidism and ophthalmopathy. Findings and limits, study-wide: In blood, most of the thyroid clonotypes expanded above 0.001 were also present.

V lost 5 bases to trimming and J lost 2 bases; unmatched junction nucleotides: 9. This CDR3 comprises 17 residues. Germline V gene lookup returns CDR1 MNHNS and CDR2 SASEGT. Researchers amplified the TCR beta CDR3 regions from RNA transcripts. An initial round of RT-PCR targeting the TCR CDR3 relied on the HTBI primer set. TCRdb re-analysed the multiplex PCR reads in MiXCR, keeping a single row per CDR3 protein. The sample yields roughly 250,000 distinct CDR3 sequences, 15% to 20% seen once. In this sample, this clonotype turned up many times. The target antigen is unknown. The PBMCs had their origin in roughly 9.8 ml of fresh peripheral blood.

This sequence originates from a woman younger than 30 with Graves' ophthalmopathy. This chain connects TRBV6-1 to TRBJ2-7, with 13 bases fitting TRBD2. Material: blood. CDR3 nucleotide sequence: TGTGCCAGCAGTTCGGGACTAGCGGGGCGGATTGCCTACGAGCAGTACTTC. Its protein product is CASSSGLAGRIAYEQYF.